The rows below give T cell receptor beta chains drawn from one sample of a study of radiotherapy plus CTLA-4 blockade in lung cancer. The method was immunoSEQ multiplex PCR; TCRdb's version includes in-frame clones alone and lacks a portion of them. The sample has about 55,000 clones, approximately 84% seen once. The sequences come from peripheral blood, collected from a patient treated with radiotherapy plus ipilimumab. Receptors originate from a human donor with non-small cell lung cancer whose response to radiotherapy plus ipilimumab could not be evaluated. Each CDR3 is given with its conserved first and last residue. Each record gives: CDR3 DNA, CDR3 protein, J gene, V gene, D gene, clone size. D genes are given only for firm matches. Rows give clone size only sometimes, using once, few, many, or a class for an expanded clone.

CDR3 DNA: TGCGCCAGCAGCCTCCTGCCGCAATTAGCGGGAGCCGGCACCGGGGAGCTGTTTTTT
CDR3 protein: CASSLLPQLAGAGTGELFF
J gene: TRBJ2-2
V gene: TRBV5-1
D gene: TRBD2
clone size: NA

CDR3 DNA: TGTGCCAGCAGCGACGACAGGGGGGGTTACAATGAGCAGTTCTTC
CDR3 protein: CASSDDRGGYNEQFF
J gene: TRBJ2-1
V gene: TRBV2
D gene: TRBD1
clone size: NA

CDR3 DNA: TGTGCCAGCAGCGGGGGCAGGCCGAACACCGGGGAGCTGTTTTTT
CDR3 protein: CASSGGRPNTGELFF
J gene: TRBJ2-2
V gene: TRBV9
D gene: NA
clone size: NA

CDR3 DNA: TGTGCCTGGAGTGTACTATTGAACACCGGGGAGCTGTTTTTT
CDR3 protein: CAWSVLLNTGELFF
J gene: TRBJ2-2
V gene: TRBV30
D gene: NA
clone size: NA

CDR3 DNA: TGTGCCAGCAGCTTAGATAGGGACAGGGGGAATGATGGCTACACCTTC
CDR3 protein: CASSLDRDRGNDGYTF
J gene: TRBJ1-2
V gene: TRBV7-2
D gene: TRBD1
clone size: NA

CDR3 DNA: TGCGCCAGCAGCTTGTTATTGGGGGGTAACACTGAAGCTTTCTTT
CDR3 protein: CASSLLLGGNTEAFF
J gene: TRBJ1-1
V gene: TRBV5-1
D gene: NA
clone size: once

CDR3 DNA: TGTGCCAGCAGGGAGGGACAGGGCACCTACTACGAGCAGTACTTC
CDR3 protein: CASREGQGTYYEQYF
J gene: TRBJ2-7
V gene: TRBV6-1
D gene: TRBD1
clone size: NA

CDR3 DNA: TGTGCCAGCAGCTTAGACCAAAAGACAGGGCTTGGCTACACCTTC
CDR3 protein: CASSLDQKTGLGYTF
J gene: TRBJ1-2
V gene: TRBV11-2
D gene: TRBD1
clone size: NA

CDR3 DNA: TGTGCCAGCAGGGCCGGGACAGGGAAGGAGACCCAGTACTTC
CDR3 protein: CASRAGTGKETQYF
J gene: TRBJ2-5
V gene: TRBV28
D gene: TRBD1
clone size: NA

CDR3 DNA: TGTGCCTGGAGTGTAGGGGTAACTAATGAAAAACTGTTTTTT
CDR3 protein: CAWSVGVTNEKLFF
J gene: TRBJ1-4
V gene: TRBV30
D gene: NA
clone size: NA

CDR3 DNA: TGTGCCAGCAGCTTAGGGGTAGACCAGGCCTTCAAGCAGTACTTC
CDR3 protein: CASSLGVDQAFKQYF
J gene: TRBJ2-7
V gene: TRBV7-2
D gene: NA
clone size: NA

CDR3 DNA: TGTGCCAGCAGCCTGGAGGTCGGGACTCCCCACACCGGGGAGCTGTTTTTT
CDR3 protein: CASSLEVGTPHTGELFF
J gene: TRBJ2-2
V gene: TRBV7-2
D gene: NA
clone size: NA

CDR3 DNA: TGTGCCAGCAGCTTAATGTCTAGCGGCTCGGAGACCCAGTACTTC
CDR3 protein: CASSLMSSGSETQYF
J gene: TRBJ2-5
V gene: TRBV7-9
D gene: TRBD2
clone size: NA

CDR3 DNA: TGTGCCAGCAGTCTAGCGGGGGGGCCAGTCGGGGAGCTGTTTTTT
CDR3 protein: CASSLAGGPVGELFF
J gene: TRBJ2-2
V gene: TRBV2
D gene: TRBD2
clone size: NA

CDR3 DNA: TGTGCCAGCAGCTCGACAGGGGGATTATCTGAAGCTTTCTTT
CDR3 protein: CASSSTGGLSEAFF
J gene: TRBJ1-1
V gene: TRBV7-9
D gene: TRBD1
clone size: NA

CDR3 DNA: TGCGCCAGCAGCTTGGGGGACAGGTACACTGAAGCTTTCTTT
CDR3 protein: CASSLGDRYTEAFF
J gene: TRBJ1-1
V gene: TRBV5-1
D gene: TRBD1
clone size: NA

CDR3 DNA: TGTGCCAGCAGCTTAGCGCAGCTGGGAGGGACAGGTCGTGGAAACACCATATATTTT
CDR3 protein: CASSLAQLGGTGRGNTIYF
J gene: TRBJ1-3
V gene: TRBV7-2
D gene: TRBD1
clone size: NA

CDR3 DNA: TGTGCCAGCAGCCGAGGGGACAGGGGGACATTTAATGAAAAACTGTTTTTT
CDR3 protein: CASSRGDRGTFNEKLFF
J gene: TRBJ1-4
V gene: TRBV7-2
D gene: TRBD1
clone size: NA

CDR3 DNA: TGTGCCAGCAGCAAGGGACAGGGAAGGGTTAACTCACCCCTCCACTTT
CDR3 protein: CASSKGQGRVNSPLHF
J gene: TRBJ1-6
V gene: TRBV7-2
D gene: TRBD1
clone size: NA

CDR3 DNA: TGTGCCAGTAGTACCTCACTAGCGGGAGTAACAGATACGCAGTATTTT
CDR3 protein: CASSTSLAGVTDTQYF
J gene: TRBJ2-3
V gene: TRBV19
D gene: TRBD2
clone size: NA

CDR3 DNA: TGTGCCAGCAGCTTAGCTAGCGGGAGAATCTATGAGCAGTTCTTC
CDR3 protein: CASSLASGRIYEQFF
J gene: TRBJ2-1
V gene: TRBV7-2
D gene: TRBD2
clone size: NA

CDR3 DNA: TGTGCCAGTAGAACAGGGGCTGCAGCTGAAGCTTTCTTT
CDR3 protein: CASRTGAAAEAFF
J gene: TRBJ1-1
V gene: TRBV19
D gene: TRBD1
clone size: NA

CDR3 DNA: TGTGCCAGCAGCTTCCCCGGGACTAGCGGGTTGAGCTCCTACAATGAGCAGTTCTTC
CDR3 protein: CASSFPGTSGLSSYNEQFF
J gene: TRBJ2-1
V gene: TRBV7-2
D gene: TRBD2
clone size: NA

CDR3 DNA: TGTGCCAGCAGCTTACCCGGGTCCGCAACTAATGAAAAACTGTTTTTT
CDR3 protein: CASSLPGSATNEKLFF
J gene: TRBJ1-4
V gene: TRBV5-5
D gene: NA
clone size: NA

CDR3 DNA: TGTGCCAGCAGCATCGAGGGACTTCAGCCCCAGCATTTT
CDR3 protein: CASSIEGLQPQHF
J gene: TRBJ1-5
V gene: TRBV27
D gene: NA
clone size: NA

CDR3 DNA: TGTGCCAGCAGTGGGAAGGACAGAAAAACCTACGAGCAGTACTTC
CDR3 protein: CASSGKDRKTYEQYF
J gene: TRBJ2-7
V gene: TRBV2
D gene: NA
clone size: NA

CDR3 DNA: TGTGCCAGCAGCATGGGGACAGGGAGCCACAATGAGCAGTTCTTC
CDR3 protein: CASSMGTGSHNEQFF
J gene: TRBJ2-1
V gene: TRBV11-3
D gene: TRBD1
clone size: NA

CDR3 DNA: TGTGCCAGTAGCCAGGGAGGGAAGGGGGATCAGCCCCAGCATTTT
CDR3 protein: CASSQGGKGDQPQHF
J gene: TRBJ1-5
V gene: TRBV19
D gene: NA
clone size: NA

CDR3 DNA: TGTGCCAGCAGCCAGGGACAGGGGGCCGGTGAAAAACTGTTTTTT
CDR3 protein: CASSQGQGAGEKLFF
J gene: TRBJ1-4
V gene: TRBV7-6
D gene: TRBD1
clone size: NA

CDR3 DNA: TGCGCCAGCAGCCAAGATGCAGCGGGGGCCACAGATACGCAGTATTTT
CDR3 protein: CASSQDAAGATDTQYF
J gene: TRBJ2-3
V gene: TRBV4-3
D gene: TRBD2
clone size: NA